The 26 T cell receptor beta chains listed next were all sequenced from one sample in a study of blood T cell repertoires in COVID-19. Here immunoSEQ multiplex PCR was the method, and the copy in TCRdb shows in-frame clones only, minus some. The data hold about 130,000 clones, with 74% observed a single time. The specimen sequenced was peripheral blood. These receptor sequences come from a man in his sixties with acute or convalescent COVID-19.

The rearrangement joins TRBV5-1 to TRBJ2-1, with TRBD2 matching over 7 bases. This CDR3 is 17 amino acids long. Trimming cost V 4 bases and J 0 bases; bases outside gene matches: 10. CDR1 is SGHRS and CDR2 is YFSETQ in the germline V gene. CDR3 region: CASSDPVGGGSYNEQFF. The CDR3 nucleotides are TGCGCCAGCAGCGACCCCGTGGGCGGGGGCTCCTACAATGAGCAGTTCTTC.

This sequence joins TRBV13 and TRBJ2-3; 8 bases match TRBD1. The germline gives CDR1 PRHDT, CDR2 FYEKMQ (reference sequence). V lost 8 bases to trimming and J lost 2 bases; unmatched junction nucleotides: 6. This CDR3 spans 14 amino acids. The CDR3 spells CASLMTGATDTQYF. CDR3 coding DNA: TGTGCCAGCCTAATGACAGGGGCCACAGATACGCAGTATTTT.

V gene TRBV28 combines with J gene TRBJ1-5, with D perhaps TRBD1 (6 bases). V lost 5 bases and J 4 bases, leaving 15 bases between the germline ends. CDR3 size: 15 residues. CDR1 is MDHEN, CDR2 SYDVKM, per germline. The chain's CDR3 is CASSPTGTSNQPQHF. CDR3 sequence (DNA): TGTGCCAGCAGTCCAACCGGGACAAGTAATCAGCCCCAGCATTTT.

The rearrangement uses TRBV7-6 and TRBJ2-1; D ambiguous. This CDR3 spans 13 amino acids. With 7 bases removed from V and 6 bases from J, the gap between germline ends came to 13 bases. Germline V CDR1 and CDR2: SGHVS, FNYEAQ. CDR3 nucleotides: TGTGCCAGCAACCTATCAAATAGCAATGAGCAGTTCTTC. Encoded protein: CASNLSNSNEQFF.

J is TRBJ2-5 and V is TRBV7-9, with D tentatively TRBD1 (5 bases). This CDR3 comprises 14 residues. V was cut by 5 bases and J by 3 bases, with 13 bases left in between. Germline V CDR1 and CDR2: SEHNR, FQNEAQ (reference sequence). The DNA of the CDR3 is TGTGCCAGCAGCGCGTTGATAGGGGAAGAGACCCAGTACTTC. Its translation: CASSALIGEETQYF.

This chain uses TRBV10-1 with TRBJ2-2, with D hard to call. Germline assignment: CDR1 WNHNN and CDR2 SYGVQD (reference sequence). The CDR3 length is 13 residues. Trimming left V 5 bases short and J 6 bases short, with 10 bases between. The CDR3: CASSSKRPGELFF. The CDR3 DNA reads as TGCGCCAGCAGTTCTAAACGCCCCGGGGAGCTGTTTTTT.

The chain carries TRBV5-3 and TRBJ2-3, with TRBD1 matching 9 bases. TRBV5-3 has ORF status, its function being uncertain. This CDR3 contains 15 residues. Trimming at V came to 5 bases and at J to 5 bases, leaving 9 bases not matched to a gene. In DNA form, the CDR3 reads TGTGCCAGAAGGGTTTCCGGGACAGGGATAGATACGCAGTATTTT. Protein product: CARRVSGTGIDTQYF.

This chain connects TRBV27 to TRBJ1-5, with D possibly being TRBD1 (6 bases). Germline CDR1 is MNHEY and CDR2 is SMNVEV (reference sequence). Trimming stripped 5 bases from V and 4 bases from J, with 12 bases between. The CDR3 sequence is 14 residues long. The CDR3 protein is CASSPRQENQPQHF. In DNA, the CDR3 is TGTGCCAGCAGTCCCCGACAGGAGAATCAGCCCCAGCATTTT.

In this sample, this clone turned up a few times. The chain carries TRBV21-1 and TRBJ1-5; the table calls TRBD1, which could not be checked here. TRBV21-1 is noted as a pseudogene. This CDR3 comprises 16 residues. The CDR3 DNA sequence: TGTGCCAGCAGCAAAGGGGGACAGTATACGGGTCAGCCCCAGCATTTT. It specifies CASSKGGQYTGQPQHF.

The J gene is TRBJ2-3, the V gene TRBV7-2, with 8 bases aligning to TRBD2. Germline V CDR1 and CDR2: SGHTA, FQGNSA. V lost 3 bases, J lost 2 bases, and 4 bases stayed unmatched. The CDR3 extends over 15 amino acids. The CDR3 sequence is CASSLRGAFTDTQYF. CDR3 DNA sequence: TGTGCCAGCAGCTTGCGGGGGGCTTTCACAGATACGCAGTATTTT.

A few counts support this clone. The J gene is TRBJ1-2, the V gene TRBV27; 7 bases fit TRBD1. CDR1 MNHEY and CDR2 SMNVEV come from the germline V gene (reference sequence). This CDR3 is built from 15 residues. J lost 9 bases, V lost 7 bases, and 17 bases had no gene match. CDR3 bases: TGTGCCAGCACCTCTCACCGGGACAGCGGTACACGCTACACCTTC. It translates to CASTSHRDSGTRYTF.

CDR3 DNA: TGTGCCACCAGTGATGCCACGGGGGGGAACACTGAAGCTTTCTTT. Its protein is CATSDATGGNTEAFF. The chain links TRBV24-1 to TRBJ1-1, with D perhaps matching TRBD1 (5 bases). CDR3 size: 15 residues. The germline V gene has CDR1 KGHDR and CDR2 SFDVKD. Trimming shortened V by 3 bases and J by 1 base, and 11 bases separated the two germline ends.

The V call is TRBV5-1, the J call TRBJ2-1, with 9 bases fitting TRBD2. With V trimmed by 4 bases and J by 7 bases, 3 bases remained unmatched. Germline CDR1 and CDR2: SGHRS and YFSETQ. This CDR3 spans 13 amino acids. The CDR3 protein is CASSRTSANEQFF. The CDR3 nucleotides are TGCGCCAGCAGCCGGACTAGCGCTAATGAGCAGTTCTTC.

For this clone: The sample holds other DNA sequences that translate to the same CDR3. The V and J genes are TRBV18 and TRBJ1-3; D not resolved. Germline loops: CDR1 KGHSH, CDR2 LQKENI. The CDR3 is 13 residues long. The V gene lost 2 bases and the J gene lost 3 bases, with 5 bases spanning the gap. The CDR3 protein is CASSPAGGNTIYF. The DNA for the CDR3 is TGTGCCAGCTCACCAGCGGGTGGAAACACCATATATTTT.

The gene calls are TRBV29-1 and TRBJ1-2; D unclear. The V and J ends lost 4 bases and 7 bases respectively, with 4 bases between them. Germline CDR1 and CDR2: SQVTM and ANQGSEA. The CDR3 is made up of 9 amino acids. The DNA of the CDR3 is TGCAGCGTTGCGGGTGGCTACACCTTC. Its protein product is CSVAGGYTF. Supplemented by reference TRBV29-1 and TRBJ1-2, the full variable domain reads SAVISQKPSRDICQRGTSLTIQCQVDSQVTMMFWYRQQPGQSLTLIATANQGSEATYESGFVIDKFPISRPNLTFSTLTVSNMSPEDSSIYLCSVAGGYTFGSGTRLTVV.

The genes are TRBV5-1 and TRBJ1-5; 9 bases fit TRBD1. J was trimmed by 7 bases and V by 4 bases; bases with no gene match: 6. CDR1 and CDR2 from the germline V gene are SGHRS and YFSETQ. The CDR3 covers 14 residues. CDR3: CASSPGTGRQPQHF. As DNA, the CDR3 is TGCGCCAGCAGCCCCGGGACAGGGCGACAGCCCCAGCATTTT.

This rearrangement joins TRBV2 to TRBJ2-7, with D hard to call. V was shortened by 8 bases and J by 2 bases, with 16 bases between the two germline ends. CDR3 length equals 14 residues. The germline V gene has CDR1 SNHLY and CDR2 FYNNEI. CDR3 loop: CASLQDLITYEQYF. CDR3 nucleotide sequence: TGTGCCAGCCTACAAGACTTGATAACCTACGAGCAGTACTTC.

V and J are TRBV5-6 and TRBJ1-2; 9 nucleotides align to TRBD1. The V segment lost 3 bases and the J segment 3 bases; nucleotides outside the gene matches: 6. Germline V gene lookup returns CDR1 SGHDT and CDR2 YYEEEE. The CDR3 is 15 residues long. The CDR3 sequence is CASSSTGGKDYGYTF. In DNA, the CDR3 is TGTGCCAGCAGCTCTACAGGGGGCAAAGACTATGGCTACACCTTC.

Only a few counts were recorded for this clone. This rearrangement joins TRBV10-2 to TRBJ1-1; the match to TRBD1 covers 9 bases. Unmatched junction bases numbered 9, after V lost 1 base and J lost 9 bases. The CDR3 consists of 15 residues. Per germline, CDR1 WSHSY and CDR2 SAAADI. CDR3 nucleotide sequence: TGCGCCAGCAGTGAGTTGGGACAGGGTGAAGAGAAAGCTTTCTTT. Translation gives CASSELGQGEEKAFF.

The gene calls are TRBV19 and TRBJ1-2; 7 bases are shared with TRBD1. Germline V CDR1 and CDR2: LNHDA, SQIVND (reference sequence). V shed 4 bases and J 7 bases; nucleotides not matched to a gene: 15. The CDR3 spans 16 residues. The CDR3 DNA reads TGTGCCAGTAGTACAAAGGGGACAGCTGGGTTGGGTGGCTACACCTTC. This translates into CASSTKGTAGLGGYTF.

This chain connects TRBV27 to TRBJ2-5, with 8 bases aligning to TRBD2. The CDR3 runs 16 residues. Germline CDR1 reads MNHEY; CDR2 reads SMNVEV (reference sequence). V was pared by 6 bases and J by 3 bases, with 12 bases of the junction left unmatched. The CDR3 DNA reads TGTGCCAGCAGCCCGAGGACTAGCTTTGTTAAAGAGACCCAGTACTTC. Residues: CASSPRTSFVKETQYF.

The chain recombines TRBV5-1 with TRBJ1-1; maybe TRBD1 (5 bases). With 1 base removed from V and 1 base from J, the gap between germline ends came to 17 bases. The CDR3 extends over 17 amino acids. Germline CDR1 and CDR2: SGHRS and YFSETQ. Here the CDR3 reads CASSLSGSLPGNTEAFF. The DNA for the CDR3 is TGCGCCAGCAGCTTGTCAGGGTCCCTCCCGGGGAACACTGAAGCTTTCTTT. Full variable domain (outside the CDR3, taken from reference TRBV5-1 and TRBJ1-1): KAGVTQTPRYLIKTRGQQVTLSCSPISGHRSVSWYQQTPGQGLQFLFEYFSETQRNKGNFPGRFSGRQFSNSRSEMNVSTLELGDSALYLCASSLSGSLPGNTEAFFGQGTRLTVV.

About this clone: The sample holds other DNA sequences that translate to the same CDR3. This chain uses TRBV27 with TRBJ1-2; 9 bases are shared with TRBD1. CDR1 MNHEY and CDR2 SMNVEV come from the germline V gene (reference sequence). The junction had 0 bases not matched to a gene; V was cut back by 6 bases and J by 4 bases. The CDR3 extends over 12 amino acids. DNA for the CDR3: TGTGCCAGCAGGACAGGGGGCTATGGCTACACCTTC. Its translation is CASRTGGYGYTF.

The rearrangement uses TRBV24-1 and TRBJ2-6; D is perhaps TRBD2 (5 bases). CDR3 length: 17 amino acids. Trimming removed 5 bases at V and 0 bases at J, with 13 bases between. The V gene's germline CDR1 is KGHDR and CDR2 SFDVKD. CDR3 sequence reads: CATSGGSVDSGANVLTF. As DNA, the CDR3 is TGTGCCACCAGTGGGGGTAGCGTAGACTCTGGGGCCAACGTCCTGACTTTC.

The chain links TRBV7-2 to TRBJ2-4; a possible D gene is TRBD2 (5 bases). The CDR3 runs 15 residues. Trimming shortened V by 1 base and J by 8 bases, and 15 bases separated the two germline ends. Germline values: CDR1 SGHTA, CDR2 FQGNSA. The CDR3 sequence is CASSLDPSGKDIQYF. The CDR3 DNA reads TGTGCCAGCAGCTTAGACCCTTCCGGGAAAGACATTCAGTACTTC.

The rearrangement uses TRBV19 and TRBJ2-1; 10 bases are shared with TRBD2. J was trimmed by 5 bases and V by 5 bases; bases with no gene match: 9. From germline, CDR1 is LNHDA and CDR2 SQIVND (reference sequence). This CDR3 comprises 16 residues. The CDR3 is CASSPPRTSGNNEQFF. Written as DNA, the CDR3 is TGTGCCAGTAGTCCCCCTCGGACTAGCGGAAACAATGAGCAGTTCTTC. The whole variable domain, filled in from reference TRBV19 and TRBJ2-1, reads DGGITQSPKYLFRKEGQNVTLSCEQNLNHDAMYWYRQDPGQGLRLIYYSQIVNDFQKGDIAEGYSVSREKKESFPLTVTSAQKNPTAFYLCASSPPRTSGNNEQFFGPGTRLTVL.